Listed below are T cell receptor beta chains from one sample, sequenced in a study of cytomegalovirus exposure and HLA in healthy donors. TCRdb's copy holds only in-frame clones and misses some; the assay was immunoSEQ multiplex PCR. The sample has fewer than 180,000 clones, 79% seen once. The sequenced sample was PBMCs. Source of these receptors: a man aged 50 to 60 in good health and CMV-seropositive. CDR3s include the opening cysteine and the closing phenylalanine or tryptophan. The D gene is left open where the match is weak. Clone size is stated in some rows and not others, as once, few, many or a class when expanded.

CDR3aa: CASSADRGSLRYGYTF
CDR3nt: TGCGCCAGCAGCGCGGACAGGGGGTCCCTTCGCTATGGCTACACCTTC
v_gene: TRBV5-1
len: 16
d_gene: TRBD1
j_gene: TRBJ1-2
abundance: -

CDR3aa: CASSLGSGNEQYF
CDR3nt: TGTGCCAGCAGCTTAGGTTCCGGGAACGAGCAGTACTTC
v_gene: TRBV11-2
len: 13
d_gene: -
j_gene: TRBJ2-7
abundance: -

CDR3aa: CASSAPGQGAPEAFF
CDR3nt: TGTGCCAGCAGTGCCCCGGGACAGGGCGCCCCTGAAGCTTTCTTT
v_gene: TRBV6-5
len: 15
d_gene: TRBD1
j_gene: TRBJ1-1
abundance: -

CDR3aa: CASSVALAEGGELFF
CDR3nt: TGTGCCAGCAGCGTAGCGTTGGCAGAGGGCGGGGAGCTGTTTTTT
v_gene: TRBV9
len: 15
d_gene: -
j_gene: TRBJ2-2
abundance: -

CDR3aa: CASRGSVGTGQFYEQYF
CDR3nt: TGTGCCAGCAGGGGGTCAGTGGGGACAGGGCAGTTTTACGAGCAGTACTTC
v_gene: TRBV28
len: 17
d_gene: TRBD1
j_gene: TRBJ2-7
abundance: -

CDR3aa: CASKRTSGSNEQFF
CDR3nt: TGCGCCAGCAAGCGGACTAGCGGGAGCAATGAGCAGTTCTTC
v_gene: TRBV5-1
len: 14
d_gene: TRBD2
j_gene: TRBJ2-1
abundance: -

CDR3aa: CSSSSRDRGATDTQYF
CDR3nt: TGTTCCAGCAGCTCCCGGGACAGGGGTGCAACAGATACGCAGTATTTT
v_gene: TRBV7-9
len: 16
d_gene: TRBD1
j_gene: TRBJ2-3
abundance: -

CDR3aa: CSVATGSSYNEQFF
CDR3nt: TGCAGCGTTGCCACCGGGAGCTCCTACAATGAGCAGTTCTTC
v_gene: TRBV29-1
len: 14
d_gene: -
j_gene: TRBJ2-1
abundance: few

CDR3aa: CASSLAGHATGELFF
CDR3nt: TGCGCCAGCAGCTTGGCGGGTCATGCCACCGGGGAGCTGTTTTTT
v_gene: TRBV5-1
len: 15
d_gene: -
j_gene: TRBJ2-2
abundance: -

CDR3aa: CASSASGFYNEQFF
CDR3nt: TGTGCCAGCAGTGCTAGCGGGTTCTACAATGAGCAGTTCTTC
v_gene: TRBV2
len: 14
d_gene: TRBD2
j_gene: TRBJ2-1
abundance: few

CDR3aa: CASSDPRGNQPQHF
CDR3nt: TGTGCCAGCAGTGACCCCAGGGGGAATCAGCCCCAGCATTTT
v_gene: TRBV2
len: 14
d_gene: TRBD1
j_gene: TRBJ1-5
abundance: -

CDR3aa: CAISESETYEQYF
CDR3nt: TGTGCCATCAGTGAGTCCGAGACCTACGAGCAGTACTTC
v_gene: TRBV10-3
len: 13
d_gene: -
j_gene: TRBJ2-7
abundance: few

CDR3aa: CAISSRGEVNTEAFF
CDR3nt: TGTGCCATCAGCTCCAGGGGGGAGGTGAACACTGAAGCTTTCTTT
v_gene: TRBV10-3
len: 15
d_gene: TRBD1
j_gene: TRBJ1-1
abundance: -

CDR3aa: CASSLGSREETQYF
CDR3nt: TGCGCCAGCAGCTTGGGAAGCAGGGAAGAGACCCAGTACTTC
v_gene: TRBV5-1
len: 14
d_gene: -
j_gene: TRBJ2-5
abundance: -

CDR3aa: CASSPDRNYEQYF
CDR3nt: TGTGCCAGCAGCCCTGACAGGAACTACGAGCAGTACTTC
v_gene: TRBV5-4
len: 13
d_gene: -
j_gene: TRBJ2-7
abundance: few

CDR3aa: CASSSGGQMNTEAFF
CDR3nt: TGTGCCAGCAGTTCCGGAGGACAGATGAACACTGAAGCTTTCTTT
v_gene: TRBV27
len: 15
d_gene: -
j_gene: TRBJ1-1
abundance: -

CDR3aa: CASSKTESTDTQYF
CDR3nt: TGTGCCAGCAGCAAAACAGAGAGCACAGATACGCAGTATTTT
v_gene: TRBV5-5
len: 14
d_gene: -
j_gene: TRBJ2-3
abundance: -

CDR3aa: CASSLDISEQYF
CDR3nt: TGCGCCAGCAGCCTCGACATCAGCGAGCAGTACTTC
v_gene: TRBV5-1
len: 12
d_gene: -
j_gene: TRBJ2-7
abundance: few

CDR3aa: CASSEAEGWGGRACEQYF
CDR3nt: TGTGCCAGCAGTGAAGCGGAGGGTTGGGGGGGGAGGGCCTGCGAGCAGTACTTC
v_gene: TRBV2
len: 18
d_gene: TRBD2
j_gene: TRBJ2-7
abundance: -

CDR3aa: CASSLNPQGRMGQPQHF
CDR3nt: TGTGCCAGCAGCTTAAACCCACAGGGGCGTATGGGTCAGCCCCAGCATTTT
v_gene: TRBV28
len: 17
d_gene: TRBD1
j_gene: TRBJ1-5
abundance: -

CDR3aa: CATTLGGPGHEQYF
CDR3nt: TGTGCCACCACCCTAGGAGGCCCCGGCCACGAGCAGTACTTC
v_gene: TRBV28
len: 14
d_gene: -
j_gene: TRBJ2-7
abundance: -

CDR3aa: CASSVGGPTYEQYF
CDR3nt: TGTGCCAGTAGTGTCGGCGGGCCAACCTACGAGCAGTACTTC
v_gene: TRBV19
len: 14
d_gene: -
j_gene: TRBJ2-7
abundance: many

CDR3aa: CASRRGGSFDEQYF
CDR3nt: TGTGCCAGCAGACGAGGCGGGAGCTTCGACGAGCAGTACTTC
v_gene: TRBV11-1
len: 14
d_gene: TRBD2
j_gene: TRBJ2-7
abundance: many

CDR3aa: CASTGQMNTEAFF
CDR3nt: TGTGCCAGCACCGGACAGATGAACACTGAAGCTTTCTTT
v_gene: TRBV2
len: 13
d_gene: -
j_gene: TRBJ1-1
abundance: -

CDR3aa: CASIPNGGRPSSGANVLTF
CDR3nt: TGTGCCAGTATTCCCAACGGAGGCAGGCCCAGCTCTGGGGCCAACGTCCTGACTTTC
v_gene: TRBV19
len: 19
d_gene: -
j_gene: TRBJ2-6
abundance: -

CDR3aa: CASSLRDRADYLNYGYTF
CDR3nt: TGTGCCAGCAGTCTGAGGGACAGGGCGGATTATCTTAACTATGGCTACACCTTC
v_gene: TRBV28
len: 18
d_gene: TRBD1
j_gene: TRBJ1-2
abundance: -

CDR3aa: CASRRSGLEYEQYF
CDR3nt: TGTGCCAGCAGGAGGTCAGGGTTAGAGTACGAGCAGTACTTC
v_gene: TRBV2
len: 14
d_gene: -
j_gene: TRBJ2-7
abundance: -